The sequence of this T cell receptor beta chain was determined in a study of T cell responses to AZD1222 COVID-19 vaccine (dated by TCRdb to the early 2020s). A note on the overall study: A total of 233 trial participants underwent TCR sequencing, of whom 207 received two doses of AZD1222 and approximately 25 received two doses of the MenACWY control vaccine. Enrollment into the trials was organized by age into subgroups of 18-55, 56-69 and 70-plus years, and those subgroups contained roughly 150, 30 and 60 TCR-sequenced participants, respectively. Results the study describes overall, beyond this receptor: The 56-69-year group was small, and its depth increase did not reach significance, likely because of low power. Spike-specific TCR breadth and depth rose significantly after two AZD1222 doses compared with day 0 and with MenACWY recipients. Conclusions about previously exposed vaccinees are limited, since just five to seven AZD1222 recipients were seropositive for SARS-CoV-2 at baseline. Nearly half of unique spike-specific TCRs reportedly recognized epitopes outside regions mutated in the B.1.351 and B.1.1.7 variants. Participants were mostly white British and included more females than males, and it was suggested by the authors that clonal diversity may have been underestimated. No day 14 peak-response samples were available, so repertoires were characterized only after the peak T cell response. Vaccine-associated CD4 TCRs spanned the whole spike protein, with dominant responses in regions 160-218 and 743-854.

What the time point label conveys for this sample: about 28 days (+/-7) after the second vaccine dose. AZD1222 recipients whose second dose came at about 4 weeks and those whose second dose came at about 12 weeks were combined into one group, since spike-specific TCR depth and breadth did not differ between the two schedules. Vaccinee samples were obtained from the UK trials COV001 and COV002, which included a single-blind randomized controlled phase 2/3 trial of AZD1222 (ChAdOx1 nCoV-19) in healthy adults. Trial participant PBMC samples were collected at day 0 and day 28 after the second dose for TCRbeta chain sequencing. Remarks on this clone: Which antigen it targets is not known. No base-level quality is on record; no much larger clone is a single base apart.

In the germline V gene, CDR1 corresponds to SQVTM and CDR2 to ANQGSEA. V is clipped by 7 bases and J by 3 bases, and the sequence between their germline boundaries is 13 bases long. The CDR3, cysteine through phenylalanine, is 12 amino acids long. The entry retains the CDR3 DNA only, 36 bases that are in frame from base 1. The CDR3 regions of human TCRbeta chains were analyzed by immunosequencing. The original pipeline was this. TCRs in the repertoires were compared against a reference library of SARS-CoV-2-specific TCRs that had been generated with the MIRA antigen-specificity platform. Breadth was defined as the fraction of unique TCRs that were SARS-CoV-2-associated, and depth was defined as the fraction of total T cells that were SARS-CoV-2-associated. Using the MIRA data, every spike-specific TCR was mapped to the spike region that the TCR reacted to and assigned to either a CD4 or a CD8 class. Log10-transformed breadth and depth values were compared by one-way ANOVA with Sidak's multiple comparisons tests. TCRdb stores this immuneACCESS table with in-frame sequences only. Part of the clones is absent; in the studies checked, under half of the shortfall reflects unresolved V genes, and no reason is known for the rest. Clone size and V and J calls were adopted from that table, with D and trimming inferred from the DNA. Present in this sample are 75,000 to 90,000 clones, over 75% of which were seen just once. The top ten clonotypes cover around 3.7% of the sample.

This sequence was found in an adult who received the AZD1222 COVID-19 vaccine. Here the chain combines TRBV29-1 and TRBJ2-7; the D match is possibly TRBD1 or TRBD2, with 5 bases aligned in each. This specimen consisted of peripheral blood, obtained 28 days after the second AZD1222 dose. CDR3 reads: CSAESGHYEQYF. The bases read TGCAGCGCCGAAAGCGGACACTACGAGCAGTACTTC.